This TCR beta chain was retrieved from a study of blood T cell repertoires in COVID-19. The protocol was immunoSEQ multiplex PCR, while the TCRdb copy is restricted to in-frame clones and leaves out a portion. The profile covers more than 300,000 clones, with 91% appearing a single time and 0.8% to 0.9% taken by the ten largest. CDR3 length equals 13 residues. CDR1 MNHNY and CDR2 SVGAGI come from the germline V gene (reference sequence). Trimming at V came to 8 bases and at J to 4 bases, leaving 8 bases not matched to a gene. This clonotype was obtained from a woman between 40 and 50 years old who had been exposed to COVID-19. The rearrangement joins TRBV6-6 to TRBJ2-7, with 7 bases that match TRBD2. Sequenced material: PBMCs or T cells enriched from blood (not recorded which). CDR3 in amino acids: CASSRGVGYEQYF. DNA for the CDR3: TGTGCCAGCTCTCGGGGGGTTGGGTACGAGCAGTACTTC.